This T cell receptor beta chain is drawn from a study of T cell changes during pregnancy in multiple sclerosis. Measured with immunoSEQ multiplex PCR; TCRdb has only the in-frame clones, and not every one. The data contain roughly 12,000 clones, about 85% of them singletons. This material consisted of CD8+ T cells from peripheral blood mononuclear cells, taken in the second trimester of pregnancy. This TCR came from a female donor in good health, enrolled as a control in a pregnancy study.

This chain's CDR3 is CASGPSNEKLFF. The CDR3 region has the DNA TGCGCCAGCGGGCCCTCAAATGAAAAACTGTTTTTT. V is TRBV4-3 and J is TRBJ1-4, with D hard to call. In germline, CDR1 is LGHNA, CDR2 YSLEER. With 8 bases removed from V and 5 bases from J, the gap between germline ends came to 9 bases. This CDR3 is built from 12 residues.